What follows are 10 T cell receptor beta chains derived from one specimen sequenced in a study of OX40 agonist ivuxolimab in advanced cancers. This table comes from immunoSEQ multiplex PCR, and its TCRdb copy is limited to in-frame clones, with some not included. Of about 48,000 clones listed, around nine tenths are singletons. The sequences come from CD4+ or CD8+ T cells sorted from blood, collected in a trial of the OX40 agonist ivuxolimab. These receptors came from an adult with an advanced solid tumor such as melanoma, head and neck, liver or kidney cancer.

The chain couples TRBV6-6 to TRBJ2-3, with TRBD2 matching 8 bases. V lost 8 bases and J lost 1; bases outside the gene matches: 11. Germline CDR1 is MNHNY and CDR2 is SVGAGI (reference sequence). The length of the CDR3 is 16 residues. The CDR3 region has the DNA TGTGCCAGCGGAAATCAGCGGGAGTGGGGCACAGATACGCAGTATTTT. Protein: CASGNQREWGTDTQYF.

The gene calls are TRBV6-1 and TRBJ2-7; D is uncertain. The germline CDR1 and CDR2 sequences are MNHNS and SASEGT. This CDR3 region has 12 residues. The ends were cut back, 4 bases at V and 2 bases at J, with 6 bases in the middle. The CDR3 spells CASSVSPYEQYF. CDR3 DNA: TGTGCCAGCAGTGTAAGCCCCTACGAGCAGTACTTC.

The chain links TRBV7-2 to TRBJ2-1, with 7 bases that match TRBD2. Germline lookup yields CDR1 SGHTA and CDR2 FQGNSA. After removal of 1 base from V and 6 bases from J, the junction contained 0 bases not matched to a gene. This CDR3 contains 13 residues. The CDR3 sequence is CASSLGLANEQFF. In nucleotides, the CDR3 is TGTGCCAGCAGCTTAGGACTAGCCAATGAGCAGTTCTTC.

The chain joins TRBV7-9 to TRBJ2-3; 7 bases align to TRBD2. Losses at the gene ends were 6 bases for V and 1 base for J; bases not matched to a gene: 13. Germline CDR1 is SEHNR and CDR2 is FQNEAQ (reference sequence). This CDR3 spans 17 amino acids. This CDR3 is CASRVLAWGVGTDTQYF. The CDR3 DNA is TGTGCCAGCAGAGTACTAGCGTGGGGAGTTGGCACAGATACGCAGTATTTT.

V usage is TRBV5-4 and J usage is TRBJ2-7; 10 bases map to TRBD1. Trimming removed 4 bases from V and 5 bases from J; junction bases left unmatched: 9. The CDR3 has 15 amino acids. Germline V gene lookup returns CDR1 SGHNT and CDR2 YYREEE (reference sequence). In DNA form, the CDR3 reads TGTGCCAGCAGCCGGACAGGGGGTGAGATGGACGAGCAGTACTTC. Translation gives CASSRTGGEMDEQYF. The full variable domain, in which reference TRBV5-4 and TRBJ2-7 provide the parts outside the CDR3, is ETGVTQSPTHLIKTRGQQVTLRCSSQSGHNTVSWYQQALGQGPQFIFQYYREEENGRGNFPPRFSGLQFPNYSSELNVNALELDDSALYLCASSRTGGEMDEQYFGPGTRLTVT.

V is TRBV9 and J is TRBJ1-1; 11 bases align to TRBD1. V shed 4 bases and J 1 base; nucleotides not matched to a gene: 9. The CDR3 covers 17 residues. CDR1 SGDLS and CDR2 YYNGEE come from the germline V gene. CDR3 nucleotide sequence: TGTGCCAGCAGCCTCTCGGGACAGGGGGGAGAGAACACTGAAGCTTTCTTT. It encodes CASSLSGQGGENTEAFF.

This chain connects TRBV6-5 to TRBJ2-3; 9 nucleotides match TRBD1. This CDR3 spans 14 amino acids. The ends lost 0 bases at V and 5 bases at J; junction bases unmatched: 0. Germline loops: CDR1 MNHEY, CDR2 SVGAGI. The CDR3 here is CASSYSGQGDTQYF. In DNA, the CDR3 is TGTGCCAGCAGTTACTCGGGACAGGGAGATACGCAGTATTTT.

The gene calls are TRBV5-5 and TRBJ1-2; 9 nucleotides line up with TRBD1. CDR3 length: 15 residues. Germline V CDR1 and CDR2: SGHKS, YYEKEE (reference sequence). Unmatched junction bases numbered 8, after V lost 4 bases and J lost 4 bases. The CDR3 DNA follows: TGTGCCAGCAGCGTGACAGGGGGGTCTTTCTATGGCTACACCTTC. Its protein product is CASSVTGGSFYGYTF.

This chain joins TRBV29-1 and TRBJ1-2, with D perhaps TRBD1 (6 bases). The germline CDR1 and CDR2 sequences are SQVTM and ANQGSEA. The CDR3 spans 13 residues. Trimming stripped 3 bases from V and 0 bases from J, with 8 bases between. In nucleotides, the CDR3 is TGCAGCGTTGACAGGGACACTAACTATGGCTACACCTTC. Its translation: CSVDRDTNYGYTF.

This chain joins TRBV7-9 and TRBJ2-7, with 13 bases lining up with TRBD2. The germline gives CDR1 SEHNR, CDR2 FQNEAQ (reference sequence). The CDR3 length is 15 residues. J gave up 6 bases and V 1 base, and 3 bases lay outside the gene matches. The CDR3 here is CASSLVTSGRGEQYF. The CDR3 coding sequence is TGTGCCAGCAGCTTAGTTACTAGCGGGAGGGGCGAGCAGTACTTC.